One and the same sample provided the 6 T cell receptor beta chains below, sequenced in a study of CD8 T cells in Susac syndrome. Random hexamers served to reverse transcribe roughly 0.5 to 1 ug RNA. TCRdb re-called the immunoSEQ multiplex PCR reads with MiXCR, one entry per CDR3 protein. Of about 120,000 distinct CDR3 sequences listed, 94% are singletons. Material: CD4+ T cells from PBMCs. The receptors were gathered from a human donor in good health.

The chain combines TRBV2 with TRBJ1-2; D might be TRBD1 (5 bases). V lost 5 bases, J lost 5 bases, and 15 bases lay in between. This CDR3 is 14 amino acids long. Per germline, CDR1 SNHLY and CDR2 FYNNEI. The CDR3 DNA reads TGTGCCAGCAGTAGTCAGGGCTCCGAATATGGCTACACCTTC. Residues: CASSSQGSEYGYTF.

The chain carries TRBV2 and TRBJ2-2; 12 bases are a match to TRBD1. The V segment lost 7 bases and the J segment 8 bases; nucleotides outside the gene matches: 14. This CDR3 contains 17 residues. Germline CDR1 is SNHLY and CDR2 is FYNNEI. CDR3 DNA: TGTGCCAGCACCCTGAGGGGACAGGGGGCGACTACTGGGGAGCTGTTTTTT. It is translated as CASTLRGQGATTGELFF.

This clonotype has only a few counts. In DNA form, the CDR3 reads TGTGCCTGGAGTAGCGGGAGTACAGATACGCAGTATTTT. It translates to CAWSSGSTDTQYF. The gene calls are TRBV30 and TRBJ2-3; 8 bases match TRBD2. Germline V gene data show CDR1 as GTSNPN and CDR2 as SVGIG (reference sequence). The CDR3 spans 13 residues. V lost 2 bases and J lost 3; bases outside the gene matches: 1.

V usage is TRBV5-1 and J usage is TRBJ2-5, with 8 nucleotides matching TRBD2. The V and J ends lost 4 bases and 1 base, in that order; junction bases with no gene match: 9. CDR3 length: 16 amino acids. Germline V gives CDR1 SGHRS, CDR2 YFSETQ. The CDR3 DNA sequence: TGCGCCAGCAGCCCTGCCGGGACTAGTCTCCAAGAGACCCAGTACTTC. Translated: CASSPAGTSLQETQYF.

V usage is TRBV4-3 and J usage is TRBJ2-3; either TRBD1 or TRBD2 may fit D (6 bases each). The CDR3 is 17 residues long. Germline CDR1 is LGHNA and CDR2 is YSLEER. The germline V and J ends were trimmed by 3 bases and 6 bases, with 22 bases remaining between them. The CDR3 sequence: CASSQDGGRQGVDTQYF. The CDR3 DNA reads TGCGCCAGCAGCCAGGACGGGGGCCGGCAAGGAGTGGATACGCAGTATTTT.

This chain connects TRBV10-3 to TRBJ2-6, with TRBD2 matching 13 bases. V was pared by 2 bases and J by 1 base, with 8 bases of the junction left unmatched. Germline values: CDR1 ENHRY, CDR2 SYGVKD. The CDR3 consists of 20 residues. The CDR3 reads CAISEGLAGARGSGANVLTF. The CDR3 bases are TGTGCCATCAGTGAGGGACTAGCGGGAGCCCGAGGATCTGGGGCCAACGTCCTGACTTTC.